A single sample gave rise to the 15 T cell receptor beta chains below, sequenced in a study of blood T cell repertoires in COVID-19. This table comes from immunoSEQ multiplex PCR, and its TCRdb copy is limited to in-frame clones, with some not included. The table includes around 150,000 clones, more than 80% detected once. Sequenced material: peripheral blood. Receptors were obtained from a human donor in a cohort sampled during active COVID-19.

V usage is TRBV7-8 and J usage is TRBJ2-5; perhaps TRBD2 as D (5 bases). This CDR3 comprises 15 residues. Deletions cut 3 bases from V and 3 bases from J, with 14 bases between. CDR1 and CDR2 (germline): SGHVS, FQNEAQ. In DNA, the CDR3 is TGTGCCAGCAGCTTTACGATTTCAGCGGAAGAGACCCAGTACTTC. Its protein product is CASSFTISAEETQYF.

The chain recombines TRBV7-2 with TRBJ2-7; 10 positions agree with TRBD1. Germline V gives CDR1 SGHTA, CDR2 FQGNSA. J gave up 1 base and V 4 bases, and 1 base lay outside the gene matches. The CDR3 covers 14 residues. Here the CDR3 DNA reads TGTGCCAGCAGCTGGACAGGGGGATCCTACGAGCAGTACTTC. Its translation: CASSWTGGSYEQYF.

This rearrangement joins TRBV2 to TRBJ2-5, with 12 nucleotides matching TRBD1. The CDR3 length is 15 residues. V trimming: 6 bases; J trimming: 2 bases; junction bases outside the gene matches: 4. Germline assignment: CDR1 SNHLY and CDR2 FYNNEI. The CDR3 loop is CASSRDRGLQETQYF. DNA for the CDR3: TGTGCCAGCAGCCGGGACAGGGGGCTGCAAGAGACCCAGTACTTC.

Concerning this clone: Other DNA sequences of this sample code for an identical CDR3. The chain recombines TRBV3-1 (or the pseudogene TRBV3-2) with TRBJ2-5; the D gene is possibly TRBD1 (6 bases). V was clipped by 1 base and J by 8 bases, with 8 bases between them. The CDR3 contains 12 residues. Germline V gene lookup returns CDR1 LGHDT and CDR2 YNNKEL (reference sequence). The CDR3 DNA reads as TGTGCCAGCAGCCAAGTGGACAGAACCCAGTACTTC. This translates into CASSQVDRTQYF.

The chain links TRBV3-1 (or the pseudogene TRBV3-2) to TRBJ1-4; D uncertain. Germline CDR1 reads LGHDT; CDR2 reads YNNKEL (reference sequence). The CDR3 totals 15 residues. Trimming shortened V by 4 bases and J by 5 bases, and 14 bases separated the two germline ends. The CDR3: CASSRLRSENEKLFF. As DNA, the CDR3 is TGTGCCAGCAGCCGCCTTCGGTCCGAAAATGAAAAACTGTTTTTT.

CDR3 loop: CASSYRAGNGYTF. The CDR3 DNA reads as TGTGCCAGCAGTTATAGGGCGGGAAATGGCTACACCTTC. The gene calls are TRBV6-5 and TRBJ1-2; D gene uncertain. The CDR3 length is 13 residues. Germline CDR1 and CDR2: MNHEY and SVGAGI. V shed 3 bases and J shed 6 bases, with 11 bases lying between them.

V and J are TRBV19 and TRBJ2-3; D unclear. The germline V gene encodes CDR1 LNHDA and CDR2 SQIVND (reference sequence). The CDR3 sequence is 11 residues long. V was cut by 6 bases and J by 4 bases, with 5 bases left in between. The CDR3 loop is CASSVSDTQYF. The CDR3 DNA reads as TGTGCCAGTAGCGTCTCAGATACGCAGTATTTT.

The DNA of the CDR3 is TGCGCCAGCAGCTTGGGACGGAGGGAGGCCGGGGAGCTGTTTTTT. It is translated as CASSLGRREAGELFF. V usage is TRBV5-1 and J usage is TRBJ2-2; the D gene is possibly TRBD2 (6 bases). V was cut by 0 bases and J by 6 bases, with 12 bases left in between. The CDR3 has 15 residues. Germline V gives CDR1 SGHRS, CDR2 YFSETQ.

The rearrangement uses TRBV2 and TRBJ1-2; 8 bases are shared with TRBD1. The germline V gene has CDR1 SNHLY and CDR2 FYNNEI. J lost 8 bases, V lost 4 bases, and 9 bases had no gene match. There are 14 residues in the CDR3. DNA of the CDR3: TGTGCCAGCAGTGGCAGGGGGCTTTCGAGAGGCTACACCTTC. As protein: CASSGRGLSRGYTF.

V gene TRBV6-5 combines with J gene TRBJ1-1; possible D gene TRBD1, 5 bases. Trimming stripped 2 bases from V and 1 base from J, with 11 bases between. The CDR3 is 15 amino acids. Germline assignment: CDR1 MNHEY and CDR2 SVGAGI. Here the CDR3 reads CASSYRQGANTEAFF. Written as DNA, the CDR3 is TGTGCCAGCAGTTACCGGCAGGGTGCGAACACTGAAGCTTTCTTT.

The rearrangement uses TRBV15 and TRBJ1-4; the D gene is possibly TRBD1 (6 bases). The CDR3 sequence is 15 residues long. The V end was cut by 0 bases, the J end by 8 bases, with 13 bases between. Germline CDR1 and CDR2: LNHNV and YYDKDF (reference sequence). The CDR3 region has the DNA TGTGCCACCAGCAGAGATCAGGGGCGTGACGAAAAACTGTTTTTT. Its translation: CATSRDQGRDEKLFF.

The CDR3 DNA reads TGTGCCAGTAGTATAAAGGCACAGGCTGGCGGGGAGCTGTTTTTT. Protein product: CASSIKAQAGGELFF. The chain joins TRBV19 to TRBJ2-2, with a tentative D call TRBD1 (5 bases). V lost 2 bases and J lost 7, with 14 bases in between. This CDR3 contains 15 residues. Germline CDR1 is LNHDA and CDR2 is SQIVND (reference sequence). Full variable domain (rest looked up from reference TRBV19 and TRBJ2-2): DGGITQSPKYLFRKEGQNVTLSCEQNLNHDAMYWYRQDPGQGLRLIYYSQIVNDFQKGDIAEGYSVSREKKESFPLTVTSAQKNPTAFYLCASSIKAQAGGELFFGEGSRLTVL.

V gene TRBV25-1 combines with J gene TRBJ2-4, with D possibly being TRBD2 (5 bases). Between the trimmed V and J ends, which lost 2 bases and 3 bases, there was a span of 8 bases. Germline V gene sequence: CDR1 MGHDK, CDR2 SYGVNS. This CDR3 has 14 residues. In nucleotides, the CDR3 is TGTGCCAGCAGTGAAGAGGGCAGCAAAAACATTCAGTACTTC. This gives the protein CASSEEGSKNIQYF.

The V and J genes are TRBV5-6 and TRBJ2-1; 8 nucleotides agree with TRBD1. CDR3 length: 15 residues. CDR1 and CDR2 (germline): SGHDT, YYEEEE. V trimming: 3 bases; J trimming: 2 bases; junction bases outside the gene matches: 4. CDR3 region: CASSYDRGTYNEQFF. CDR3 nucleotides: TGTGCCAGCAGCTACGACAGGGGAACCTACAATGAGCAGTTCTTC.

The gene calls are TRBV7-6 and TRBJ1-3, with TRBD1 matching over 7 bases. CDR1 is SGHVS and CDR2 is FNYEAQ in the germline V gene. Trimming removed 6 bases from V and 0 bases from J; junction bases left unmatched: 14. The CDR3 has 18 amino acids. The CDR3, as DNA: TGTGCCAGCAGTTCCGGGACAGCGACCAGTTTCTCTGGAAACACCATATATTTT. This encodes CASSSGTATSFSGNTIYF.